This T cell receptor beta chain was captured in a study of cytomegalovirus exposure and HLA in healthy donors. Study-level findings and limits: Some V segments, TRBV6-2 and TRBV6-3 among them, were indistinguishable and were therefore excluded.

PCR employed 60 Vbeta and 13 Jbeta primers. Libraries were prepared by immunoSEQ multiplex PCR; TCRdb keeps only in-frame clonotypes and omits some of them. Found here are fewer than 250,000 clones, roughly 87% of them singletons; the top ten hold roughly 6%. This CDR3 contains 16 residues. Germline V gene lookup returns CDR1 MNHNS and CDR2 SASEGT. With 3 bases clipped from V and 1 base from J, the junction kept 5 bases outside the gene matches. Concerning this clone itself: What it recognizes is unknown.

Donors showed nominal health when sampled, although they likely had unrecorded immune exposures. The receptor comes from a man aged 35 to 55 in good health and CMV-seropositive. This chain joins TRBV6-1 and TRBJ1-5, with 8 bases fitting TRBD1. The specimen was PBMCs. CDR3 sequence: CASSERQGISNQPQHF. The CDR3 DNA is TGTGCCAGCAGTGAGCGACAGGGGATAAGCAATCAGCCCCAGCATTTT.